This T cell receptor (beta chain) came from a study of cytomegalovirus exposure and HLA in healthy donors. V lost 4 bases and J 0 bases, leaving 10 bases between the germline ends. This CDR3 region has 14 residues. CDR1 SNHLY and CDR2 FYNNEI come from the germline V gene. The primer mix had 60 Vbeta and 13 Jbeta primers. The assay was immunoSEQ multiplex PCR, and TCRdb's table has in-frame clones only and misses some. Of 54,000 or so clones in the sample, roughly three fifths were seen once. Sequenced sample: PBMCs. The receptor was derived from a human donor in good health. The chain couples TRBV2 to TRBJ2-7; D ambiguous. CDR3 nucleotides: TGTGCCAGCAGTGCACAGATAGTCTCCTACGAGCAGTACTTC. Translation: CASSAQIVSYEQYF.